This is a list of T cell receptor beta chains from one sample in a study of post-analysis software for immune sequencing data. TCRdb ran MiXCR on the PCR reads and lists one entry per CDR3 protein. The table includes about 820,000 distinct CDR3 sequences, roughly 58% detected once. Sequencing was carried out using blood. These TCRs come from a girl between 5 and 17 years old with multiple sclerosis. Each CDR3 is given with its conserved first and last residue. The order of the fields is V gene, CDR3 protein.

v_call: TRBV29-1
cdr3_aa: CSVGSYIGGPGGYTF

v_call: TRBV15
cdr3_aa: CATSRGASGNEQFF

v_call: TRBV5-1
cdr3_aa: CASSQSGVTNEKLFF

v_call: TRBV7-2
cdr3_aa: CAGSLESARGNQPQHF

v_call: TRBV20-1
cdr3_aa: CSARRGGLAITDTQYF

v_call: TRBV7-3
cdr3_aa: CASRKKPYAEEQYF

v_call: TRBV9
cdr3_aa: CASSVGWDPVRQPQHF

v_call: TRBV27
cdr3_aa: CASSAPGNQPQHF

v_call: TRBV12-3/TRBV12-4
cdr3_aa: CASSLIQGVHPDTQYF

v_call: TRBV18
cdr3_aa: CASSPPWGRIQDTQYF

v_call: TRBV5-1
cdr3_aa: CASSWERGFSYEQYF

v_call: TRBV7-2
cdr3_aa: CASSLRGRGKETQYF

v_call: TRBV4-1
cdr3_aa: CASSQGQGNTEAFF

v_call: TRBV10-3
cdr3_aa: CAISDGQGGQNGYTF

v_call: TRBV29-1
cdr3_aa: CSVVNAGAAPYGYTF

v_call: TRBV4-1
cdr3_aa: CASSRQMTKNSPTLQETQYF

v_call: TRBV12-3/TRBV12-4
cdr3_aa: CASSRGQGDGYTF

v_call: TRBV10-3
cdr3_aa: CAISETKGEEFF

v_call: TRBV7-2
cdr3_aa: CASSFRTGKNTGELFF

v_call: TRBV5-1
cdr3_aa: CASSHPRDSYNEQFF

v_call: TRBV4-2
cdr3_aa: CASSQEGVRGGGYSYSPLHF

v_call: TRBV29-1
cdr3_aa: CSVTPGTTNEKLFF

v_call: TRBV12-3/TRBV12-4
cdr3_aa: CASSPQGGHTQYF

v_call: TRBV5-1
cdr3_aa: CASSLFRDTRSTDTQYF

v_call: TRBV5-1
cdr3_aa: CASSFQKTEKNYGYTF

v_call: TRBV29-1
cdr3_aa: CSVERPNTEAFF

v_call: TRBV18
cdr3_aa: CASCNSVLADTQYF

v_call: TRBV9
cdr3_aa: CASSVGVGVGNTIYF

v_call: TRBV5-1
cdr3_aa: CASSPRTSGFYEQYF

v_call: TRBV29-1
cdr3_aa: CSVTGQGTDTQYF

v_call: TRBV7-2
cdr3_aa: CASSLALAGGISNQPQHF

v_call: TRBV5-1
cdr3_aa: CASRVRDLAVYNEQFF

v_call: TRBV6-1
cdr3_aa: CASIAWDREQFF

v_call: TRBV25-1
cdr3_aa: CASSEFLAGASEQYF

v_call: TRBV29-1
cdr3_aa: CSVHEGRHEQYF

v_call: TRBV10-3
cdr3_aa: CAISEQRGGLRDTQYF

v_call: TRBV14
cdr3_aa: CASSQDRHSGQGTDTQYF

v_call: TRBV20-1
cdr3_aa: CSAQATSGETQYF

v_call: TRBV29-1
cdr3_aa: CSVVEAGIYEQYF

v_call: TRBV7-7
cdr3_aa: CASSFAPQETQYF

v_call: TRBV4-2
cdr3_aa: CASSQGVPNSPSETQYF

v_call: TRBV20-1
cdr3_aa: CSAMTGGVHNEQFF